This is a list of T cell receptor beta chains from one sample in a study of post-analysis software for immune sequencing data. TCRdb reprocessed the PCR reads via MiXCR and lists one record per CDR3 protein. The sample holds hundreds of thousands of distinct CDR3 sequences; roughly 30% are singletons and the top ten take roughly 0.57%. The sample was blood. Every receptor here comes from a girl aged 5 to 17 with multiple sclerosis. The conserved cysteine and the conserved F or W are not part of the CDR3 here. Each record gives: V gene, J gene, CDR3 length, CDR3 protein.

TRBV29-1	TRBJ2-1	9	SVEGGQGGF
TRBV7-9	TRBJ2-1	14	ASSLGRLAEPNEQF
TRBV4-3	TRBJ2-3	12	ASSQGLSTDTQY
TRBV20-1	TRBJ2-7	10	SATGAAYEQY
TRBV4-1	TRBJ2-5	16	ASSQVLRSPLRRETQY
TRBV6-1	TRBJ1-4	14	ASSEALGQGYEKLF
TRBV9	TRBJ1-5	12	ASSVEAGNQPQH
TRBV7-2	TRBJ2-3	13	ASDYSGKPTDTQY
TRBV4-3	TRBJ2-1	13	ASSQEGTGGYEQF
TRBV10-3	TRBJ2-3	10	AISEIADTQY
TRBV3-1	TRBJ2-1	15	ASSQDLAGGLYNEQF
TRBV7-2	TRBJ2-5	15	ASSLAAPGLAQETQY
TRBV28	TRBJ2-3	11	ASSTPTGDRQY
TRBV6-4	TRBJ2-1	12	ASSDGGVYREQF
TRBV7-9	TRBJ2-7	11	ASSLGPYYEQY
TRBV20-1	TRBJ1-1	10	SASTGYTEAV
TRBV4-3	TRBJ2-1	14	ASSQVPAGGYNEQF
TRBV4-2	TRBJ2-1	12	ASSQVLADPVGF
TRBV29-1	TRBJ1-6	11	SVGVTGNSPLH
TRBV6-6	TRBJ2-5	13	ASRGMGAGQETQY
TRBV29-1	TRBJ2-5	13	SVEDRTGNWGTQY
TRBV27	TRBJ2-3	14	ASSLDGGLYTDTQY
TRBV4-3	TRBJ2-2	13	ASSQDTTNTGELF
TRBV4-3	TRBJ2-7	10	ASSQEYGEQY
TRBV20-1	TRBJ1-5	16	SALNRDRGLYSNQPQH
TRBV7-9	TRBJ2-1	17	ASSLGGISGIDSYNEQF
TRBV6-5	TRBJ2-1	13	ASSRRDGGPDEQF
TRBV2	TRBJ2-3	11	ATMTDRTDTQY
TRBV6-1	TRBJ2-1	12	ATLPGLTYNEQF
TRBV7-2	TRBJ2-3	12	ASSLLEVPDTQY
TRBV4-3	TRBJ2-1	10	ASSQAGNEQF
TRBV27	TRBJ1-6	14	ASRRVIRTYNSPLH
TRBV10-3	TRBJ2-1	14	AISESSKQGNNEQF
TRBV15	TRBJ2-6	13	ATSRTTSGANVLT
TRBV28	TRBJ2-4	11	ASSLLRVREQY
TRBV27	TRBJ2-7	14	AGSLGAQGFSYEQY
TRBV11-2	TRBJ2-3	15	ASSYAGLAGSTDTQY
TRBV20-1	TRBJ1-2	10	SARGDMYGYT
TRBV12-3/TRBV12-4	TRBJ2-3	15	ASRTTVGGAPADTQY
TRBV7-9	TRBJ2-3	12	ASSTTTSGRSAY
TRBV9	TRBJ2-7	14	ASSPRSSGYSYEQY
TRBV4-1	TRBJ2-3	10	ASSQSLDTQY
TRBV11-2	TRBJ2-4	13	ASSLGRDYKNIQY
TRBV7-2	TRBJ2-3	11	ASSHPNTDTQY
TRBV12-5	TRBJ2-3	12	ASLMGGYTDTQY
TRBV5-1	TRBJ2-1	9	ASTLGYEQF
TRBV7-2	TRBJ2-3	14	ASSWRLAVSTDTQY
TRBV6-5	TRBJ2-5	14	ASSSLAGGGSETQY
TRBV14	TRBJ2-1	12	ASSQAQGGNEQF
TRBV20-1	TRBJ2-1	13	SAHAMGGSYNEQF
TRBV28	TRBJ2-7	11	ASSRDRFYEQY
TRBV15	TRBJ1-6	11	ATSSAGQRALH
TRBV28	-	13	ASSRSGQGGGEQY
TRBV3-1	TRBJ2-1	14	ASSQATSGGYNEQF